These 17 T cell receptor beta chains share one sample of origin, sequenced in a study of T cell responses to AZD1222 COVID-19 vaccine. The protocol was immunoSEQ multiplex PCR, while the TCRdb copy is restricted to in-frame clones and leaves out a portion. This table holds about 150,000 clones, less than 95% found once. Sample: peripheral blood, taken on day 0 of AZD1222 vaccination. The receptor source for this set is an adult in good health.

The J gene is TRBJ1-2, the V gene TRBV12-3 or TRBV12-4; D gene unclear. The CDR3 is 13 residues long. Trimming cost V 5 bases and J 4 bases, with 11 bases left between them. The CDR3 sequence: CASSAGSGYGYTF. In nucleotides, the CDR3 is TGTGCCAGCAGTGCGGGGTCCGGCTATGGCTACACCTTC.

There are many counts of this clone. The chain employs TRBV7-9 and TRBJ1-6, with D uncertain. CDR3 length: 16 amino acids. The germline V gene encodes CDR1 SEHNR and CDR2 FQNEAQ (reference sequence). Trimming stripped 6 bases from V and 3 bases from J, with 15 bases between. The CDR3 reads CASSRRDRGYNSPLHF. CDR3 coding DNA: TGTGCCAGCAGTCGTAGAGACCGGGGCTATAATTCACCCCTCCACTTT.

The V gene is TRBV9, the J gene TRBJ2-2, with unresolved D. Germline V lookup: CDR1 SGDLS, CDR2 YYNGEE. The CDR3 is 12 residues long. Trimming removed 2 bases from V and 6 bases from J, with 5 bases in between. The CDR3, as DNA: TGTGCCAGCAGCGTCGGGTCCGGGGAGCTGTTTTTT. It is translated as CASSVGSGELFF.

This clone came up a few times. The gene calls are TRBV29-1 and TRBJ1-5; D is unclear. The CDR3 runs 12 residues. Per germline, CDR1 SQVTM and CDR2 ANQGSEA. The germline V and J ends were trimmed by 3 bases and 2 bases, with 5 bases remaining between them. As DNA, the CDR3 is TGCAGCGTTGAGGACGGCAATCAGCCCCAGCATTTT. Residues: CSVEDGNQPQHF.

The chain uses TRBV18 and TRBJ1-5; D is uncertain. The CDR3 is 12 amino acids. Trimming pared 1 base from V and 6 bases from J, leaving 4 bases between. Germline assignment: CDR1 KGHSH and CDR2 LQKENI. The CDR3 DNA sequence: TGTGCCAGCTCACCACAGACTCAGCCCCAGCATTTT. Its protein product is CASSPQTQPQHF.

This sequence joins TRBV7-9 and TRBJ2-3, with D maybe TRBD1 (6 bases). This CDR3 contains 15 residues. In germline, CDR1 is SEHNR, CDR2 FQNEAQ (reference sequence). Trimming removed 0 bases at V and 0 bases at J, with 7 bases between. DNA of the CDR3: TGTGCCAGCAGCTTAGCGGGGGCTAGCACAGATACGCAGTATTTT. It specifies CASSLAGASTDTQYF.

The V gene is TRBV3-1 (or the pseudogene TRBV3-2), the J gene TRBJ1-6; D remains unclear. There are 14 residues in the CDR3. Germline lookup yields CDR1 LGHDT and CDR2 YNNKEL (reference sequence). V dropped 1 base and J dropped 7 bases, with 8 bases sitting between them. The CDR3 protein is CASSQAFRNSPLHF. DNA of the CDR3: TGTGCCAGCAGCCAAGCCTTTAGGAATTCACCCCTCCACTTT.

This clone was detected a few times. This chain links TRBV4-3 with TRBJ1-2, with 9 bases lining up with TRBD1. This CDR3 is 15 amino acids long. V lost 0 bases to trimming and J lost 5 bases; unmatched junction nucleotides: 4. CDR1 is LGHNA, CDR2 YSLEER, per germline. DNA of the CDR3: TGCGCCAGCAGCCAAGATAACAGGGGGCGGTATGGCTACACCTTC. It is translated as CASSQDNRGRYGYTF.

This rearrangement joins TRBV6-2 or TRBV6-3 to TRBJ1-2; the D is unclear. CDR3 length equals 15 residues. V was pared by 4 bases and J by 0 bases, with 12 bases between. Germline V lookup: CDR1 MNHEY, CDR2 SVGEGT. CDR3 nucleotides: TGTGCCAGCAGTTCTATGACACCTACTAACTATGGCTACACCTTC. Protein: CASSSMTPTNYGYTF.

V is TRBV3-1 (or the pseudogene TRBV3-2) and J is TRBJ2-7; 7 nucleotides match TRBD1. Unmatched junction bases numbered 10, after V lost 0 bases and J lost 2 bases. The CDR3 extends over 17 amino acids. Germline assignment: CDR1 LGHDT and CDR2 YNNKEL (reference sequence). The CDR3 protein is CASSQDVVGTAAYEQYF. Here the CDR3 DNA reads TGTGCCAGCAGCCAAGATGTCGTAGGGACAGCCGCCTACGAGCAGTACTTC.

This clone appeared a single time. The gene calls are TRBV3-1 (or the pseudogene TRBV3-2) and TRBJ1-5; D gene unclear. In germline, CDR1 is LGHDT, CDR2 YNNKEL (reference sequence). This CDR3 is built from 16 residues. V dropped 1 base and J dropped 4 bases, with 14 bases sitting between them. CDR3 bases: TGTGCCAGCAGCCAAGGAGCCGGAGTATTAAATCAGCCCCAGCATTTT. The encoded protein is CASSQGAGVLNQPQHF.

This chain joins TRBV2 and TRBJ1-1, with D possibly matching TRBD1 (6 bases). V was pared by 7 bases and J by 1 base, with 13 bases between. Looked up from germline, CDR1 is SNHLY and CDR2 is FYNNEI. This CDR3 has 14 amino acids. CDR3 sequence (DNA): TGTGCCAGCATCCGAAGGGGGGGGAACACTGAAGCTTTCTTT. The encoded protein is CASIRRGGNTEAFF.

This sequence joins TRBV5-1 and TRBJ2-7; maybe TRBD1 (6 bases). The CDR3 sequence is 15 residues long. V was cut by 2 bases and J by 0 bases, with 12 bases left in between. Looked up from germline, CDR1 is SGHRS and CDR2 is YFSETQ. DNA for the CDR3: TGCGCCAGCAGCTTAAGACAGGACGGCTCCTACGAGCAGTACTTC. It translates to CASSLRQDGSYEQYF.

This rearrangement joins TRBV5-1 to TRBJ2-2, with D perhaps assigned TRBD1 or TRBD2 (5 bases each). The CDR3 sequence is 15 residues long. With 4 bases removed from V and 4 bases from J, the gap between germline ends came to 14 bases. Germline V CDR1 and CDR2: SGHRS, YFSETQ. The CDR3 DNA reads TGCGCCAGCAGCGCCCGGGACCACCCCACCGGGGAGCTGTTTTTT. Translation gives CASSARDHPTGELFF.

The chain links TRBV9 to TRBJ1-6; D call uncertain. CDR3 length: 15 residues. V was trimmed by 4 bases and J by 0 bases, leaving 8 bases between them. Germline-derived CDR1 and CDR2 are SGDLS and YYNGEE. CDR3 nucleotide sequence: TGTGCCAGCAGCCCACTAAGCTCCTATAATTCACCCCTCCACTTT. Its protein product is CASSPLSSYNSPLHF.

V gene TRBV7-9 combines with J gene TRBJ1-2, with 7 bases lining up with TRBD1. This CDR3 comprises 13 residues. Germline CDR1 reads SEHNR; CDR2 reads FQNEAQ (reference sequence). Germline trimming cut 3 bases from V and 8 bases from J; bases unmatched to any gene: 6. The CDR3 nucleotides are TGTGCCAGCAGCTTGGCAGGGGGGTACGGCTACACCTTC. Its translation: CASSLAGGYGYTF.

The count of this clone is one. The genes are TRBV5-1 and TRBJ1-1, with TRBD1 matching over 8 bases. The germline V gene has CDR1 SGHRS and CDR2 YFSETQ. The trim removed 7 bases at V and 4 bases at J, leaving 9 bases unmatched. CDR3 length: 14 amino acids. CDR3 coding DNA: TGCGCCAGCGATATAGGACAGGGAAGCACTGAAGCTTTCTTT. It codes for CASDIGQGSTEAFF.